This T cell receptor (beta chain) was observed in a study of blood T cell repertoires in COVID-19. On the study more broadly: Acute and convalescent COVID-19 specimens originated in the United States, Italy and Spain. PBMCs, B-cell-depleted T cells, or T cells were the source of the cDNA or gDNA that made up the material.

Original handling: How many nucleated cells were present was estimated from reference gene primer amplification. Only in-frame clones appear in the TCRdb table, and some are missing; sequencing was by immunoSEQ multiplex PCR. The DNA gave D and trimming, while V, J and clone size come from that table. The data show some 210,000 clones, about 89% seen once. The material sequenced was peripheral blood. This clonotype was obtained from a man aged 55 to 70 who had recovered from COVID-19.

CDR3 sequence reads: CASRRGLAGSSYEQYF. CDR3 sequence (DNA): TGTGCCAGCAGGCGGGGACTAGCGGGCAGTTCCTACGAGCAGTACTTC. The gene calls are TRBV27 and TRBJ2-7; the match to TRBD2 covers 12 bases. Germline V gene data show CDR1 as MNHEY and CDR2 as SMNVEV (reference sequence). This CDR3 comprises 16 residues. The V segment lost 6 bases and the J segment 1 base; nucleotides outside the gene matches: 7.